This T cell receptor (beta chain) appears in the sequencing data of a study of PD-1 blockade in classical Hodgkin lymphoma. Clones were sequenced by immunoSEQ multiplex PCR, and TCRdb holds only the in-frame ones, with some missing. The data contain around 45,000 clones, around 80% of them singletons. Described time point: cycle 4 day 1 (C4D1), after 6 weeks of nivolumab. No patient escaped relapse after autologous stem cell transplantation, and brentuximab vedotin exposure varied. The trim removed 3 bases at V and 4 bases at J, leaving 3 bases unmatched. CDR1 and CDR2 from the germline V gene are SGHRS and YFSETQ. The CDR3 loop spans 14 amino acids.

The J gene is TRBJ1-4, the V gene TRBV5-1, with TRBD1 matching over 7 bases. This specimen was peripheral blood mononuclear cells (PBMCs), taken before the fourth cycle of nivolumab. This receptor was identified in a human donor with classical Hodgkin lymphoma. CDR3 protein: CASSSGQINEKLFF. The DNA of the CDR3 is TGCGCCAGCAGCTCGGGACAGATTAATGAAAAACTGTTTTTT.